The source of this T cell receptor beta chain is a study of early T cells in non-severe SARS-CoV-2 infection. Study-level information: Bulk RNA taken from unsorted whole blood was sequenced, leaving chains unpaired.

Individual cDNA molecules were tagged with unique molecular identifiers. TCRdb fed the 5' RACE reads into MiXCR, producing one record per CDR3 protein. The data contain about 55,000 distinct CDR3 sequences, 15% of them singletons. This clonotype was detected only a few times. What it recognizes is unknown. Study observations and caveats: A preference for anti-spike CD8 responses marked VDJdb matching, which missed private and CD4 specificities.

The CDR3 covers 13 residues. Trimming left V 5 bases short and J 2 bases short, with 10 bases between. This clonotype originated in an adult who was a healthcare worker with PCR-confirmed SARS-CoV-2 infection or an uninfected control (not recorded which). Here the sequenced sample was whole blood, taken at baseline. The chain is built from TRBV12-3 or TRBV12-4 and TRBJ2-7; D ambiguous. The CDR3 here is CASSRRSAYEQYF. CDR3 nucleotide sequence: TGTGCCAGCAGTCGCCGGAGTGCCTACGAGCAGTACTTC.